This record covers a single TCR beta chain. Its target antigen remains unknown. The record has no base qualities; no much larger clone is one base away. Deletion took 5 bases off V and 3 bases off J, with a span of 10 bases between the germline ends. There are 13 amino acids in the CDR3, from cysteine to phenylalanine inclusive. Only CDR3 DNA remains: 39 bases, in frame from the first base. This entry belongs to a study of blood T cell repertoires in COVID-19 (dated by TCRdb to the early 2020s). Background on the whole study: Samples covering the acute and convalescent phases of COVID-19 were provided by collaborators in the United States, Italy and Spain. The prospective study material was composed of cDNA or gDNA derived from T cells, B-cell-depleted T cells, or PBMCs. Deeply sampled blood TCRbeta repertoires from subjects exposed to, actively infected with, or recovered from COVID-19 were included in the dataset. The repertoires were released in a freely available public database meant as a resource for research on the immune response to SARS-CoV-2. The samples were drawn from two sources: the first 160 participants of the ongoing ImmuneRACE study, and 1,000 to 1,500 subjects contributed by 6 global collaborators. The sample metadata nearly always contained a de-identified subject ID, COVID-19 status, age in years and sex. HLA class I and class II types, where available, came from metadata supplied by the sample provider rather than from assay-based typing. Overall study results and their limits: Clinical and demographic metadata were provided uncurated, with the amount varying by source and participant.

TCRbeta CDR3 regions were amplified from genomic DNA using the immunoSEQ Assay, a bias-controlled multiplex PCR. As for the original processing: Within the assay, amplification of reference gene primers was used to estimate how many nucleated cells each sample contained. Sequence reads were collapsed and filtered to measure the absolute abundance of every unique TCRbeta CDR3 rearrangement. Productive Simpson clonality was computed per sample as the square root of Simpson's diversity index over productive rearrangements. Not all clones reach the TCRdb copy of this immuneACCESS table, which keeps in-frame sequences only. Checked studies attribute under half of the gap to unresolved V genes and leave the rest unexplained. V, J and clone size reflect that table, while D and trimming were determined from the DNA. This sample lists approximately 260,000 clones; 85% to 90% were detected once. The ten largest clones represent roughly 3.9% of the sample.

Each collaborating institution followed its own protocols to collect whole blood in K2EDTA tubes. For TCRbeta analysis, collaborator samples were shipped as frozen whole blood, as isolated PBMCs, or as DNA extracted from either sample type. The sequence joins TRBV12-3 or TRBV12-4 to TRBJ1-2, with TRBD1 as a weak D call on 5 bases. The sequenced material came from peripheral blood. This TCR derives from a woman aged 35 to 49 with acute or convalescent COVID-19. The CDR3 protein sequence reads: CASSDSSYYGYTF. The bases read TGTGCCAGCAGTGACAGCTCCTACTATGGCTACACCTTC.